This passage covers 22 T cell receptor beta chains from one sample sequenced in a study of blood T cell repertoires in COVID-19. Measured with immunoSEQ multiplex PCR; TCRdb has only the in-frame clones, and not every one. Here the sample spans approximately 240,000 clones, about 85% being singletons. The sample comprised peripheral blood. These receptors were taken from a woman aged 18-30 years who had recovered from COVID-19.

The chain employs TRBV6-5 and TRBJ1-5, with D tentatively TRBD1 (5 bases). Germline assignment: CDR1 MNHEY and CDR2 SVGAGI. The CDR3 contains 15 residues. V was shortened by 6 bases and J by 4 bases, with 16 bases between the two germline ends. CDR3 in DNA: TGTGCCAGCAGCACCGGGTGGGGGGGGAATCAGCCCCAGCATTTT. It translates to CASSTGWGGNQPQHF.

This clone has a handful of counts. This rearrangement joins TRBV9 to TRBJ2-7; D may be TRBD2 (5 bases). CDR3 size: 14 residues. Trimming stripped 4 bases from V and 0 bases from J, with 11 bases between. Germline V lookup: CDR1 SGDLS, CDR2 YYNGEE. In DNA form, the CDR3 reads TGTGCCAGCAGCTTTCAGACTAACTCCTACGAGCAGTACTTC. Translation: CASSFQTNSYEQYF.

The V and J genes are TRBV7-3 and TRBJ1-1; possible D gene TRBD1, 6 bases. Germline V gene lookup returns CDR1 SGHTA and CDR2 FQGTGA. Trimming took 1 base from V and 5 from J, leaving 14 bases between them. This CDR3 spans 15 amino acids. This CDR3 reads CASSLSPRGGTEAFF. The CDR3 DNA reads as TGTGCCAGCAGCTTAAGCCCCAGGGGAGGGACTGAAGCTTTCTTT. The variable domain in full, completed from reference TRBV7-3 and TRBJ1-1, reads GAGVSQTPSNKVTEKGKYVELRCDPISGHTALYWYRQSLGQGPEFLIYFQGTGAADDSGLPNDRFFAVRPEGSVSTLKIQRTERGDSAVYLCASSLSPRGGTEAFFGQGTRLTVV.

The rearrangement joins TRBV7-6 to TRBJ2-6, with no clear D. V was pared by 5 bases and J by 0 bases, with 14 bases between. This CDR3 region has 17 residues. Germline values: CDR1 SGHVS, CDR2 FNYEAQ. This CDR3 is CASSPSSRVSGANVLTF. In DNA, the CDR3 is TGTGCCAGCAGCCCAAGTAGCCGAGTCTCTGGGGCCAACGTCCTGACTTTC.

The chain uses TRBV4-1 and TRBJ1-2; 7 bases fit TRBD1. V shed 1 base, J shed 2 bases, and the junction held 4 bases outside the gene matches. Germline-derived CDR1 and CDR2 are MGHRA and YSYEKL. This CDR3 is built from 15 residues. In DNA, the CDR3 is TGCGCCAGCAGCCAAGGACAGGGTGTAAACTATGGCTACACCTTC. Amino acid sequence: CASSQGQGVNYGYTF.

V gene TRBV7-3 combines with J gene TRBJ1-2, with a tentative D call TRBD1 (6 bases). The ends were cut back, 0 bases at V and 3 bases at J, with 17 bases in the middle. The length of the CDR3 is 17 residues. Germline values: CDR1 SGHTA, CDR2 FQGTGA. As DNA, the CDR3 is TGTGCCAGCAGCTTAACGGGGAGGGAGGCAGGGGACTATGGCTACACCTTC. This encodes CASSLTGREAGDYGYTF.

The chain carries TRBV5-1 and TRBJ2-7; 9 bases fit TRBD1. The CDR3 loop spans 14 amino acids. The V gene end was trimmed by 4 bases and the J gene end by 6 bases; junction bases not matched to a gene: 8. CDR1 and CDR2 (germline): SGHRS, YFSETQ. CDR3 sequence reads: CASSLRTGEAEQYF. CDR3 in DNA: TGCGCCAGCAGCCTCCGGACAGGGGAGGCCGAGCAGTACTTC.

V gene TRBV7-3 combines with J gene TRBJ2-5; 11 positions match TRBD2. Trimming cost V 4 bases and J 5 bases; bases outside gene matches: 9. Germline CDR1 SGHTA, CDR2 FQGTGA. The length of the CDR3 is 16 residues. The CDR3 sequence: CASSSSGTSGDETQYF. The CDR3 bases are TGTGCCAGCAGCTCCTCCGGGACTAGCGGTGACGAGACCCAGTACTTC.

The V gene is TRBV27, the J gene TRBJ1-1; 8 bases are a match to TRBD1. Germline values: CDR1 MNHEY, CDR2 SMNVEV (reference sequence). This CDR3 is built from 17 residues. V dropped 6 bases and J dropped 0; count of bases not matched to a gene: 12. CDR3 amino acids: CASRYQGQDNMNTEAFF. The CDR3 nucleotides read TGTGCCAGCAGGTACCAGGGACAGGATAACATGAACACTGAAGCTTTCTTT.

The genes are TRBV19 and TRBJ2-3, with 11 bases matching TRBD2. CDR1 is LNHDA, CDR2 SQIVND, per germline (reference sequence). CDR3 size: 19 residues. J lost 1 base, V lost 6 bases, and 15 bases had no gene match. The CDR3 DNA is TGTGCCAGTAGCCCCGGGACTAGCGGAAGATATAGGGGCACAGATACGCAGTATTTT. It codes for CASSPGTSGRYRGTDTQYF.

This chain connects TRBV7-6 to TRBJ2-1, with 8 positions matching TRBD2. Germline V gene sequence: CDR1 SGHVS, CDR2 FNYEAQ. V was clipped by 3 bases and J by 7 bases; unmatched bases: 8. This CDR3 region has 15 residues. The CDR3 region has the DNA TGTGCCAGCAGCTTTGCAAGCGGGAGAGGGAATGAGCAGTTCTTC. Translating gives CASSFASGRGNEQFF. Looking up the rest from reference TRBV7-6 and TRBJ2-1 gives the full variable domain: GAGVSQSPRYKVTKRGQDVALRCDPISGHVSLYWYRQALGQGPEFLTYFNYEAQQDKSGLPNDRFSAERPEGSISTLTIQRTEQRDSAMYRCASSFASGRGNEQFFGPGTRLTVL.

The chain has TRBV14 and TRBJ2-7; the D gene is possibly TRBD1 (6 bases). The CDR3 runs to 15 residues. Germline CDR1 SGHDN, CDR2 FVKESK. V lost 4 bases and J lost 0, with 13 bases in between. The CDR3 region has the DNA TGTGCCAGCAGCCCCGGAACAGGGATCTCCTACGAGCAGTACTTC. Translated, it gives CASSPGTGISYEQYF.

Details on this clone: Other nucleotide sequences in the sample specify the same CDR3. The chain has TRBV5-5 and TRBJ1-5; 7 bases match TRBD1. The CDR3 spans 13 residues. With V trimmed by 4 bases and J by 5 bases, 3 bases remained unmatched. Germline assignment: CDR1 SGHKS and CDR2 YYEKEE (reference sequence). CDR3 nucleotides: TGTGCCAGCAGCCGGACAGGTGATCAGCCCCAGCATTTT. This translates into CASSRTGDQPQHF.

This chain joins TRBV29-1 and TRBJ2-5; tentatively, D is TRBD1 (6 bases). CDR1 is SQVTM and CDR2 is ANQGSEA in the germline V gene. CDR3 length: 13 residues. Trimming left V 8 bases short and J 2 bases short, with 15 bases between. The CDR3 coding sequence is TGCAGCATACGACAGGTTTTGCAAGAGACCCAGTACTTC. Protein: CSIRQVLQETQYF.

The rearrangement links TRBV11-1 to TRBJ1-2, with a tentative D call TRBD1 (5 bases). Germline loops: CDR1 SGHAT, CDR2 FQDESV (reference sequence). V lost 5 bases and J lost 4, with 11 bases in between. The CDR3 is made up of 13 amino acids. CDR3 region: CASSRRVGYGYTF. In nucleotides, the CDR3 is TGTGCCAGCAGCCGCAGGGTGGGCTATGGCTACACCTTC.

This clone has a single count. The chain recombines TRBV25-1 with TRBJ2-7; tentatively, D is TRBD1 (5 bases). Germline lookup yields CDR1 MGHDK and CDR2 SYGVNS. V was cut by 6 bases and J by 0 bases, with 15 bases left in between. The CDR3 runs 15 residues. The CDR3 spells CASSPPNRHSYEQYF. CDR3 DNA: TGTGCCAGCAGCCCGCCGAACAGGCACTCCTACGAGCAGTACTTC.

The chain links TRBV30 to TRBJ2-4; D possibly corresponds to TRBD2 (6 bases). The CDR3 is 16 amino acids. Trimming left V 2 bases short and J 4 bases short, with 18 bases between. CDR1 is GTSNPN and CDR2 is SVGIG in the germline V gene (reference sequence). CDR3 coding DNA: TGTGCCTGGAGTATAAGTGGCGGGGCGACTAAAAACATTCAGTACTTC. Its translation: CAWSISGGATKNIQYF.

The gene calls are TRBV4-1 and TRBJ2-2; the D is unclear. Trimming shortened V by 4 bases and J by 1 base, and 10 bases separated the two germline ends. The CDR3 runs to 15 residues. The germline V gene encodes CDR1 MGHRA and CDR2 YSYEKL. CDR3 coding DNA: TGCGCCAGCAGCCGAAGCGTATTGAACACCGGGGAGCTGTTTTTT. Its translation is CASSRSVLNTGELFF.

The chain couples TRBV6-4 to TRBJ2-3; D may be TRBD1 (6 bases). Germline V gene sequence: CDR1 MRHNA, CDR2 SNTAGT. The CDR3 is 15 amino acids. The germline V and J ends were trimmed by 2 bases and 6 bases, with 15 bases remaining between them. This CDR3 reads CASSDQGSKSDTQYF. The CDR3 DNA is TGTGCCAGCAGTGACCAGGGGAGCAAGTCCGATACGCAGTATTTT.

Details on this clone: A much larger clone differs from this one at a single base, so this may be a read error. This CDR3 is also generated by other DNA sequences in the sample. The CDR3 protein is CASSYGTSGYEQYF. The CDR3, as DNA: TGTGCCAGCAGTTACGGGACTAGCGGCTACGAGCAGTACTTC. V gene TRBV6-2 or TRBV6-3 combines with J gene TRBJ2-7, with TRBD2 identical over 11 bases. V lost 2 bases to trimming and J lost 3 bases; unmatched junction nucleotides: 0. The germline V gene has CDR1 MNHEY and CDR2 SVGEGT. CDR3 length: 14 residues.

The table lists this clone with a few counts. This chain joins TRBV6-5 and TRBJ2-5, with 7 positions matching TRBD2. Germline V lookup: CDR1 MNHEY, CDR2 SVGAGI. V was pared by 11 bases and J by 2 bases, with 8 bases of the junction left unmatched. There are 13 residues in the CDR3. The CDR3 DNA reads TGTGCCGCCCAGCCCGGGGGGCAAGAGACCCAGTACTTC. It yields the protein CAAQPGGQETQYF.

The rearrangement joins TRBV25-1 to TRBJ2-3; 9 positions match TRBD2. The trim removed 4 bases at V and 2 bases at J, leaving 7 bases unmatched. CDR1 is MGHDK and CDR2 is SYGVNS in the germline V gene. This CDR3 has 16 amino acids. CDR3 coding DNA: TGTGCCAGCAGTGCCCCACTAGCGGGTATCACAGATACGCAGTATTTT. Amino acids: CASSAPLAGITDTQYF.